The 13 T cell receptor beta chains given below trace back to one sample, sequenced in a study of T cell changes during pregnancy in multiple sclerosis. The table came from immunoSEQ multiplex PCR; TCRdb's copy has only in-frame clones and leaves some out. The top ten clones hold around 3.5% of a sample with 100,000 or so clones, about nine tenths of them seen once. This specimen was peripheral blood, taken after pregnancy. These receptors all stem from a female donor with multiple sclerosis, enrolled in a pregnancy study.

For the CDR3, the DNA is TGTGCCAGCAGCTTCAGCGGGGGGGCCAACACCGGGGAGCTGTTTTTT. As protein: CASSFSGGANTGELFF. This chain joins TRBV7-9 and TRBJ2-2; TRBD2 matches 10 bases. From germline, CDR1 is SEHNR and CDR2 FQNEAQ (reference sequence). This CDR3 spans 16 amino acids. With V trimmed by 3 bases and J by 2 bases, 3 bases remained unmatched. Looking up the rest from reference TRBV7-9 and TRBJ2-2 gives the full variable domain: DTGVSQNPRHKITKRGQNVTFRCDPISEHNRLYWYRQTLGQGPEFLTYFQNEAQLEKSRLLSDRFSAERPKGSFSTLEIQRTEQGDSAMYLCASSFSGGANTGELFFGEGSRLTVL.

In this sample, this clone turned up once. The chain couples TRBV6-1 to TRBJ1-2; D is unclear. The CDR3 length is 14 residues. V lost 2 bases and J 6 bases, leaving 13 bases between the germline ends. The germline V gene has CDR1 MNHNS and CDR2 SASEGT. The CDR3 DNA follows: TGTGCCAGCAGTGAAAACCGGGATCCCCATGGCTACACCTTC. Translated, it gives CASSENRDPHGYTF.

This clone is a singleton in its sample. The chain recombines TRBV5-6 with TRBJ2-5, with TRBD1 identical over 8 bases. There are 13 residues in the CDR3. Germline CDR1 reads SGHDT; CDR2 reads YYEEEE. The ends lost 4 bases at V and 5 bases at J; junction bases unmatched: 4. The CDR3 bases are TGTGCCAGCAGCGCGGACAGGGTTGAGACCCAGTACTTC. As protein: CASSADRVETQYF. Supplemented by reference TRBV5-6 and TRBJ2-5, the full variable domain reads DAGVTQSPTHLIKTRGQQVTLRCSPKSGHDTVSWYQQALGQGPQFIFQYYEEEERQRGNFPDRFSGHQFPNYSSELNVNALLLGDSALYLCASSADRVETQYFGPGTRLLVL.

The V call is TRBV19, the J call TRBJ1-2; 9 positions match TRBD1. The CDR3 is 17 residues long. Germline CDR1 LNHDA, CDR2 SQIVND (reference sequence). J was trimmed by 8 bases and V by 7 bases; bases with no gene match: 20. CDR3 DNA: TGTGCCAGTACCCCGGCAAAGGCCCGTGGGACAGGGATGGGCTACACCTTC. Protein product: CASTPAKARGTGMGYTF.

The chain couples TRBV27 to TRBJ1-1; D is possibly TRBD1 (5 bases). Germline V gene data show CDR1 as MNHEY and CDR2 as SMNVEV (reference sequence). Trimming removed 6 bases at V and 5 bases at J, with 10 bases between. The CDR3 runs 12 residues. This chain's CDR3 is CASRAGGTEAFF. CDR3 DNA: TGTGCCAGCAGGGCCGGGGGGACTGAAGCTTTCTTT.

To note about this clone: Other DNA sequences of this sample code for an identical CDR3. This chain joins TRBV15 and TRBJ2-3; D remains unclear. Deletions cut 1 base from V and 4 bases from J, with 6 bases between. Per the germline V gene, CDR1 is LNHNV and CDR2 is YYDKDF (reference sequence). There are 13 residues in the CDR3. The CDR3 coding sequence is TGTGCCACCAGCAGAGTCCGGGCAGATACGCAGTATTTT. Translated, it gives CATSRVRADTQYF.

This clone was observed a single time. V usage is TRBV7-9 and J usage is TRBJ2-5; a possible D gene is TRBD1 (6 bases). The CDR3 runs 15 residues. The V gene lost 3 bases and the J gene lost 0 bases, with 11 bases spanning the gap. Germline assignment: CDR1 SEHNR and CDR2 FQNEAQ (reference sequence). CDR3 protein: CASSFPGAHQETQYF. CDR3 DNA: TGTGCCAGCAGCTTCCCAGGGGCCCACCAAGAGACCCAGTACTTC.

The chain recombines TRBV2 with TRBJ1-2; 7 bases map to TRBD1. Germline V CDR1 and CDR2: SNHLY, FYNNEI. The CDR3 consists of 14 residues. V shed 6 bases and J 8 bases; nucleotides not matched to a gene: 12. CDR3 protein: CASSLGTAEWGYTF. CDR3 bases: TGTGCCAGCAGCCTGGGGACAGCCGAATGGGGCTACACCTTC.

The CDR3 sequence is CASSSEASSGNTIYF. The DNA for the CDR3 is TGTGCCAGCAGTTCCGAGGCCTCCTCTGGAAACACCATATATTTT. V gene TRBV2 combines with J gene TRBJ1-3; D is uncertain. Trimming left V 5 bases short and J 0 bases short, with 11 bases between. The CDR3 is 15 residues long. CDR1 SNHLY and CDR2 FYNNEI come from the germline V gene.

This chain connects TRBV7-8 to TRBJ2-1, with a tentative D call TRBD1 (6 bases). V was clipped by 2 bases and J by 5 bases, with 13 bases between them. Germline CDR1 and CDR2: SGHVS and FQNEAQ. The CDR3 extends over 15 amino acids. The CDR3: CASSLKDRYNNEQFF. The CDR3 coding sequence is TGTGCCAGCAGCTTAAAGGACAGATACAACAATGAGCAGTTCTTC.

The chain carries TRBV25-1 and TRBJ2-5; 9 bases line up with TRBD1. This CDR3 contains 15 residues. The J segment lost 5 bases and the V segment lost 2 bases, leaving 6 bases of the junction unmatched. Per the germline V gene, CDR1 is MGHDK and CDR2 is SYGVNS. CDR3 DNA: TGTGCCAGCAGTGAACAGACAGGGGGAGTGGAGACCCAGTACTTC. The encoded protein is CASSEQTGGVETQYF.

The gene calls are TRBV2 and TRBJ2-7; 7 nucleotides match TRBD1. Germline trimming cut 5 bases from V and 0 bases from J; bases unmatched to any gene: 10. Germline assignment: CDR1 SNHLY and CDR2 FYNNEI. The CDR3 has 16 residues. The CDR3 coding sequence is TGTGCCAGCAGTCCCCAAGGGGGCGGATTCTCCTACGAGCAGTACTTC. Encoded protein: CASSPQGGGFSYEQYF.

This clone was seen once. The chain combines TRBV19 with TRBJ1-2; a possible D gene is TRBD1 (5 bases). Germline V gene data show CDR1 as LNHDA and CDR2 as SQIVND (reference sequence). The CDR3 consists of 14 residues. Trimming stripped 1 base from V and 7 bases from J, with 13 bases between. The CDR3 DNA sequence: TGTGCCAGTAGTATAGTTGCACAGGCTCGTGGCTACACCTTC. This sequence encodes CASSIVAQARGYTF. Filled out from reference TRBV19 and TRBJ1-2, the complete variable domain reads DGGITQSPKYLFRKEGQNVTLSCEQNLNHDAMYWYRQDPGQGLRLIYYSQIVNDFQKGDIAEGYSVSREKKESFPLTVTSAQKNPTAFYLCASSIVAQARGYTFGSGTRLTVV.